Below are 14 T cell receptor beta chains sequenced from a single sample in a study of T cell responses to AZD1222 COVID-19 vaccine. Repertoires were generated with immunoSEQ multiplex PCR, while TCRdb's copy carries only in-frame clones and drops some. Found here are approximately 300,000 clones, 90% to 95% of them singletons; the top ten hold about 0.5%. Sequenced here: peripheral blood, sampled 28 days after the second AZD1222 dose. These receptors all stem from an adult who received the AZD1222 COVID-19 vaccine.

The gene calls are TRBV28 and TRBJ2-4, with 8 bases that match TRBD1. The CDR3 has 15 residues. CDR1 MDHEN and CDR2 SYDVKM come from the germline V gene. The ends lost 5 bases at V and 0 bases at J; junction bases unmatched: 3. The CDR3 DNA reads as TGTGCCAGCAGTCCGACAGGGGTAGCCAAAAACATTCAGTACTTC. Its translation: CASSPTGVAKNIQYF.

The CDR3 nucleotides are TGCGCCAGCAGCCTCAATCAGCCGAACACTGAAGCTTTCTTT. The encoded protein is CASSLNQPNTEAFF. This sequence joins TRBV5-1 and TRBJ1-1, with D unclear. Trimming took 4 bases from V and 1 from J, leaving 11 bases between them. Germline V gives CDR1 SGHRS, CDR2 YFSETQ. This CDR3 has 14 residues. Using reference TRBV5-1 and TRBJ1-1 for the parts outside the CDR3, the full variable domain is KAGVTQTPRYLIKTRGQQVTLSCSPISGHRSVSWYQQTPGQGLQFLFEYFSETQRNKGNFPGRFSGRQFSNSRSEMNVSTLELGDSALYLCASSLNQPNTEAFFGQGTRLTVV.

CDR3 region: CASSHTPSDTYEQYF. Here the CDR3 DNA reads TGTGCCAGCAGTCATACACCTAGCGATACCTACGAGCAGTACTTC. The V and J genes are TRBV6-5 and TRBJ2-7; D is possibly TRBD2 (6 bases). Germline loops: CDR1 MNHEY, CDR2 SVGAGI. Trimming pared 5 bases from V and 2 bases from J, leaving 16 bases between. There are 15 residues in the CDR3.

The chain has TRBV19 and TRBJ1-2, with 8 bases fitting TRBD1. V lost 4 bases, J lost 4 bases, and 2 bases stayed unmatched. This CDR3 is 13 amino acids long. Germline assignment: CDR1 LNHDA and CDR2 SQIVND (reference sequence). The CDR3 reads CASSRQGSYGYTF. In nucleotides, the CDR3 is TGTGCCAGTAGTAGACAGGGGAGCTATGGCTACACCTTC.

V gene TRBV2 combines with J gene TRBJ1-2; 9 nucleotides align to TRBD1. Trimming at V came to 8 bases and at J to 2 bases, leaving 6 bases not matched to a gene. This CDR3 comprises 14 residues. CDR1 is SNHLY, CDR2 FYNNEI, per germline. CDR3 DNA sequence: TGTGCCAGCCAGGACAGGGGCAGGAACTATGGCTACACCTTC. Amino acid sequence: CASQDRGRNYGYTF.

The V and J genes are TRBV10-3 and TRBJ1-3; 10 positions match TRBD1. CDR3 size: 15 residues. Germline trimming cut 6 bases from V and 4 bases from J; bases unmatched to any gene: 6. Per germline, CDR1 ENHRY and CDR2 SYGVKD. The CDR3 region is CAIRGGQGDGNTIYF. CDR3 bases: TGTGCCATCAGGGGAGGACAGGGGGACGGAAACACCATATATTTT.

The J gene is TRBJ2-7, the V gene TRBV5-6, with 8 nucleotides matching TRBD2. The CDR3 totals 14 residues. Germline CDR1 SGHDT, CDR2 YYEEEE. V shed 4 bases and J 2 bases; nucleotides not matched to a gene: 5. The chain's CDR3 is CASSPGTRAYEQYF. In nucleotides, the CDR3 is TGTGCCAGCAGCCCCGGGACTAGGGCCTACGAGCAGTACTTC.

J is TRBJ2-1 and V is TRBV25-1, with 14 bases that match TRBD2. The CDR3 consists of 16 residues. The trim removed 2 bases at V and 8 bases at J, leaving 5 bases unmatched. Per the germline V gene, CDR1 is MGHDK and CDR2 is SYGVNS. The CDR3 loop is CASSEPGLAGVDEQFF. CDR3 in DNA: TGTGCCAGCAGTGAACCGGGACTAGCGGGAGTCGATGAGCAGTTCTTC.

This clone was seen just once. This chain uses TRBV20-1 with TRBJ1-2; perhaps TRBD1 as D (5 bases). The germline CDR1 and CDR2 sequences are DFQATT and SNEGSKA (reference sequence). The CDR3 extends over 15 amino acids. V lost 3 bases to trimming and J lost 8 bases, with 22 bases between them. The CDR3 DNA sequence: TGCAGTGCTAGTTTTAATGGGGGAGGCTCCTGGGGCTACACCTTC. Translation: CSASFNGGGSWGYTF.

Only one count was recorded for this clone. The chain carries TRBV28 and TRBJ2-7; the D is unclear. V gave up 7 bases and J gave up 2 bases, with 12 bases separating them. Germline lookup yields CDR1 MDHEN and CDR2 SYDVKM. This CDR3 contains 13 residues. CDR3 region: CASTLDGTYEQYF. In DNA form, the CDR3 reads TGTGCCAGCACCCTAGACGGAACCTACGAGCAGTACTTC.

The chain combines TRBV2 with TRBJ1-1; D is unclear. CDR3 size: 13 residues. Looked up from germline, CDR1 is SNHLY and CDR2 is FYNNEI. V was shortened by 6 bases and J by 5 bases, with 13 bases between the two germline ends. The CDR3 DNA is TGTGCCAGCAGGTCAGGTCTGGCGACTGAAGCTTTCTTT. Protein product: CASRSGLATEAFF.

This clone has just one count. The chain combines TRBV6-5 with TRBJ1-6, with 7 positions matching TRBD1. The CDR3 has 15 amino acids. Trimming at V came to 6 bases and at J to 7 bases, leaving 9 bases not matched to a gene. Germline CDR1 reads MNHEY; CDR2 reads SVGAGI. CDR3 nucleotide sequence: TGTGCCAGCAGACTACAGGGACAGAAAAATTCACCCCTCCACTTT. It encodes CASRLQGQKNSPLHF.

The chain carries TRBV4-2 and TRBJ1-6, with no clear D. Trimming removed 1 base at V and 5 bases at J, with 3 bases between. The germline V gene has CDR1 LGHNA and CDR2 YNFKEQ. This CDR3 has 13 amino acids. The CDR3 DNA reads TGTGCCAGCAGCCAAGTTAATAATTCACCCCTCCACTTT. Its translation is CASSQVNNSPLHF.

The genes are TRBV5-1 and TRBJ2-2, with D uncertain. This CDR3 has 10 amino acids. Trimming shortened V by 10 bases and J by 6 bases, and 7 bases separated the two germline ends. The germline V gene has CDR1 SGHRS and CDR2 YFSETQ. CDR3 sequence reads: CARGSGELFF. In DNA, the CDR3 is TGCGCCCGCGGTTCCGGGGAGCTGTTTTTT.